Reported below is one TCR beta chain. This entry comes from a study of brain T cells in children with intractable seizures. TCRdb's copy holds only in-frame clones and misses some; the assay was immunoSEQ multiplex PCR. This table has approximately 330,000 clones, over 90% appearing once. The V gene's germline CDR1 is SGHDN and CDR2 FVKESK. Unmatched junction bases numbered 8, after V lost 1 base and J lost 13 bases. This CDR3 has 13 amino acids. Time point described: blood from clinic visit 5 months post-surgery; TSC patient then seizure free. J is TRBJ1-2 and V is TRBV14; the match to TRBD1 covers 8 bases. This TCR was recovered from a boy in the first two years of life with tuberous sclerosis and intractable seizures. Sequencing was performed on peripheral blood, taken roughly 5 months after surgery. The CDR3 bases are TGTGCCAGCAGCCAAGTCCCGGGACAGGCGAGCACCTTC. Protein: CASSQVPGQASTF. The entire variable domain, with the rest obtained from reference TRBV14 and TRBJ1-2, is as follows: EAGVTQFPSHSVIEKGQTVTLRCDPISGHDNLYWYRRVMGKEIKFLLHFVKESKQDESGMPNNRFLAERTGGTYSTLKVQPAELEDSGVYFCASSQVPGQASTFGSGTRLTVV.